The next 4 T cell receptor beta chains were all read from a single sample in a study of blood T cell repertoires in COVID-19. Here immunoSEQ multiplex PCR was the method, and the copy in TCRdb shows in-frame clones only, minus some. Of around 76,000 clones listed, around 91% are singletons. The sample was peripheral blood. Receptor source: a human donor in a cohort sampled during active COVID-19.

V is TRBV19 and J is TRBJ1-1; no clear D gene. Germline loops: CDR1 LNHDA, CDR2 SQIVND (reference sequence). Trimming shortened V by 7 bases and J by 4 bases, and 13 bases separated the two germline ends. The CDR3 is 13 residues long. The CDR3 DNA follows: TGTGCCAGTAAAGGACTGTTAGGCACTGAAGCTTTCTTT. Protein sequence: CASKGLLGTEAFF.

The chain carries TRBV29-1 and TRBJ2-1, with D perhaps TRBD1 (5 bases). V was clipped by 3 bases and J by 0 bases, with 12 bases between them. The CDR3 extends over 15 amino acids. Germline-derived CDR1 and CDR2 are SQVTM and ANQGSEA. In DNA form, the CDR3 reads TGCAGCGTTGACCTTCGACAGAGCTCCTACAATGAGCAGTTCTTC. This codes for CSVDLRQSSYNEQFF.

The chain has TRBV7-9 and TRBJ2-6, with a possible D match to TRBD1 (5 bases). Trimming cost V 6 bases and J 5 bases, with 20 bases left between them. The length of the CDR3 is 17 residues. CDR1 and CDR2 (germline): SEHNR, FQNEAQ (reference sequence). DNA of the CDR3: TGTGCCAGCAGACCGACCCCGCAGGGTAAAAGGGCCAACGTCCTGACTTTC. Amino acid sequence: CASRPTPQGKRANVLTF.

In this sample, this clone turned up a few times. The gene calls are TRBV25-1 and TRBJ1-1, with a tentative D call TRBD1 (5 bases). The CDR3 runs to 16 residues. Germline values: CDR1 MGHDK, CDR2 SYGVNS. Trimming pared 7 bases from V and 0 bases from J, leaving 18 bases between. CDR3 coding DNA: TGTGCCAGCATTGGGGGGGGACGGGAGTTGAACACTGAAGCTTTCTTT. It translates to CASIGGGRELNTEAFF.